This T cell receptor (beta chain) was sequenced for a study of blood T cell repertoires in COVID-19 (dated by TCRdb to between 2020 and 2021). General notes on the study: Collaborator samples came from the United States, Italy and Spain and covered acute and convalescent phases of COVID-19. The prospective study material was composed of cDNA or gDNA derived from T cells, B-cell-depleted T cells, or PBMCs. The dataset comprised deeply sampled blood TCRbeta repertoires from subjects exposed to, actively infected with, or recovered from COVID-19. The repertoires were made available in a free public database intended to serve as a resource for research on the immune response to SARS-CoV-2. The samples were drawn from two sources: the first 160 participants of the ongoing ImmuneRACE study, and fewer than 1,500 subjects contributed by 6 global collaborators. Nearly every sample came with metadata listing a de-identified subject ID, COVID-19 status, age in years and sex. Where HLA class I and class II types were available, the types were taken from metadata supplied by the sample provider, not from assay-based typing. What the work shows at the level of the full study, not this receptor alone: The quantity of clinical and demographic metadata differed by source and by participant and was supplied without curation.

TCRbeta CDR3 regions were amplified from genomic DNA by means of the immunoSEQ Assay, a bias-controlled multiplex PCR. The source study handled its data this way. Nucleated cell counts per sample were estimated from amplification of reference gene primers within the assay. To quantify the absolute abundance of each unique TCRbeta CDR3 rearrangement, sequence reads were collapsed and filtered. For each sample, productive Simpson clonality was calculated by taking the square root of Simpson's diversity index across productive rearrangements. The table comes from immuneACCESS by way of TCRdb, which keeps in-frame sequences with V and J called. Part of the clones is missing from these tables; in studies checked, under half for an unresolved V gene and the rest for unknown reasons. The DNA was the basis for D and trimming; V, J and clone size are from that table. The sample has 150,000 to 200,000 clones on record, around 87% of them singletons. The ten most abundant clones make up 2.7% of the sample.

Regarding this clone: This receptor's antigen is unknown. There are no base qualities to consult, and no much larger clone falls within one base.

Looking up the germline V gene (reference sequence) yields CDR1 MNHNY and CDR2 SVGAGI. V is trimmed back by 6 bases and J by 5 bases, and the junction contains 3 bases that no gene match accounts for. The cysteine opens and the phenylalanine closes a CDR3 of 13 amino acids. CDR3 DNA only is kept here, 39 bases in frame from base 1. Whole blood was collected in K2EDTA tubes by collaborating institutions according to the institutions' own protocols. For TCRbeta analysis, collaborators shipped samples as frozen whole blood, isolated PBMCs, or DNA extracted from either of those sample types. This chain is built from TRBV6-6 and TRBJ1-1, with TRBD1 matching 10 junction bases. Sequencing was performed on peripheral blood. The TCR was taken from a man aged 35 to 55 with active or convalescent COVID-19. The CDR3 protein: CASRRGQGTEAFF. The DNA sequence reads TGTGCCAGCAGGAGGGGACAGGGGACTGAAGCTTTCTTT.